This T cell receptor beta chain was sequenced for a study of human T cells and chemical hapten exposure. Study-wide background: Patients having alopecia areata, totalis or universalis were mostly female. Study outcomes and limitations: Since the donors had alopecia, their immune response may not be the same as that of healthy people. PT1 expanded TCR numbers tracked positively with patch test score.

This clonotype turned up a few times. The antigen remains unidentified. The CDR3 has 15 residues. V was cut by 0 bases and J by 3 bases, with 11 bases left in between. Germline-derived CDR1 and CDR2 are MNHNY and SVGAGI (reference sequence). In the source study's methods: Sample TCR totals centred on a median of roughly 96,000, ranging roughly 23,224 to 700,000. Via MiXCR, TCRdb re-called the RACE reads, giving one row per CDR3 protein. The V and J calls shown here were made by TCRdb, not taken from the authors' results. Counted here are a few hundred thousand distinct CDR3 sequences, under 6.5% occurring once; the ten biggest clones make up about 5.4%. As for time point: patch test 2, 6 weeks after DPC sensitization. Treatment here: therapeutic diphenylcyclopropenone sensitization with weekly scalp DPC.

J is TRBJ1-2 and V is TRBV6-6; D uncertain. The receptor comes from a woman aged 18-29 years with alopecia areata. Some clones in this sample may be carry-over from other donors' samples. The input for sequencing was whole blood, taken in connection with sensitization to the hapten diphenylcyclopropenone (DPC). The CDR3 DNA is TGTGCCAGCAGTTACTCGTTCCCCACCTACTATGGCTACACCTTC. Translating gives CASSYSFPTYYGYTF.